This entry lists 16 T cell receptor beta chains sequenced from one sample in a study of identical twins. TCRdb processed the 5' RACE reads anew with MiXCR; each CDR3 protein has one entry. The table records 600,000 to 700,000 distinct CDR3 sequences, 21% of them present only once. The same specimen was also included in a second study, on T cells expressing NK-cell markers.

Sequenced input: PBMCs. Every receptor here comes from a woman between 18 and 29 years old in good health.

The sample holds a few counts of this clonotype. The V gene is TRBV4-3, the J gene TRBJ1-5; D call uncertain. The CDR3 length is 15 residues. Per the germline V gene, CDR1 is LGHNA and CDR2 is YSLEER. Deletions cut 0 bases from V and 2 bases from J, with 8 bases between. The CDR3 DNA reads TGCGCCAGCAGCCAAGATCTTTGGGGCAATCAGCCCCAGCATTTT. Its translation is CASSQDLWGNQPQHF.

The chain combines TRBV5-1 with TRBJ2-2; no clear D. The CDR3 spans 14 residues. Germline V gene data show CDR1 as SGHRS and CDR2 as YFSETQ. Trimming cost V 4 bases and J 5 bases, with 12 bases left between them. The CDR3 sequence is CASSANPWTGELFF. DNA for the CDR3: TGCGCCAGCAGCGCCAATCCCTGGACCGGGGAGCTGTTTTTT.

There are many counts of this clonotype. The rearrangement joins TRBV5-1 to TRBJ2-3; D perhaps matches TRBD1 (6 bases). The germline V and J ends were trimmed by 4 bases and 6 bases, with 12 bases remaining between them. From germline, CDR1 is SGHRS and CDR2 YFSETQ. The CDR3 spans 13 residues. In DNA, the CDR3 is TGCGCCAGCAGCACAGACACAGGGGATACGCAGTATTTT. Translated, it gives CASSTDTGDTQYF.

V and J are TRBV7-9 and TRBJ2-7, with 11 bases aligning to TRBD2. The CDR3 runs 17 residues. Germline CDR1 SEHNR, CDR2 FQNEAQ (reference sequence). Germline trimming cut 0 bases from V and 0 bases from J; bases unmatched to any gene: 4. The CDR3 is CASSLAVLAGVSYEQYF. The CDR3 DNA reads TGTGCCAGCAGCTTAGCAGTACTAGCGGGAGTCTCCTACGAGCAGTACTTC. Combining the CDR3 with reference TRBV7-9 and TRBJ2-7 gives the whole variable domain DTGVSQNPRHKITKRGQNVTFRCDPISEHNRLYWYRQTLGQGPEFLTYFQNEAQLEKSRLLSDRFSAERPKGSFSTLEIQRTEQGDSAMYLCASSLAVLAGVSYEQYFGPGTRLTVT.

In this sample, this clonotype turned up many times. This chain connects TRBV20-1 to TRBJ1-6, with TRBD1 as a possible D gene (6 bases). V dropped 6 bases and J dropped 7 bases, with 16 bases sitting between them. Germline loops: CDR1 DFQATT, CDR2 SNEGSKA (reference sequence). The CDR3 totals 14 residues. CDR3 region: CSAAGVGPNSPLHF. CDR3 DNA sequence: TGCAGTGCCGCAGGGGTAGGGCCGAATTCACCCCTCCACTTT.

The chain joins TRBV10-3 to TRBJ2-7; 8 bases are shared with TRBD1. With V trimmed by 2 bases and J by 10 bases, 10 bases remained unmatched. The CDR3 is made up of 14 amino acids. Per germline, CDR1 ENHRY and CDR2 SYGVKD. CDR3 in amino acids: CAISEATGAAEQYF. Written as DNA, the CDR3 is TGTGCCATCAGTGAGGCGACAGGGGCGGCGGAACAGTACTTC.

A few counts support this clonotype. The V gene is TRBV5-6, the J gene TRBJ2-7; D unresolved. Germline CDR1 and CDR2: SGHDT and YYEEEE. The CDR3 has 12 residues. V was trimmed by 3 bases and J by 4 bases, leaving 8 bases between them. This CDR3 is CASSSPLYEQYF. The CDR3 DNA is TGTGCCAGCAGCTCGCCCCTGTACGAGCAGTACTTC.

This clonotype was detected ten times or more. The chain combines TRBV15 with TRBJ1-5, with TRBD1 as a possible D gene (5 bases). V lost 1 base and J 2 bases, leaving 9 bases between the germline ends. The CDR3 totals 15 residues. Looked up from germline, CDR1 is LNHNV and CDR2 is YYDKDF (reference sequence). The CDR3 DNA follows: TGTGCCACCAGCAGAGCCAGGGCAGGCAATCAGCCCCAGCATTTT. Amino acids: CATSRARAGNQPQHF.

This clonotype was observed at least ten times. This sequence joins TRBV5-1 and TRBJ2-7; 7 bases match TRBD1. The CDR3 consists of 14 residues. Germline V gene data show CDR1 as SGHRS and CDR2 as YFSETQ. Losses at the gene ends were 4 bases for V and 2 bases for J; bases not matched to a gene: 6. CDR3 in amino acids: CASSVQGQAYEQYF. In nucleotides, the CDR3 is TGCGCCAGCAGCGTACAGGGGCAGGCCTACGAGCAGTACTTC.

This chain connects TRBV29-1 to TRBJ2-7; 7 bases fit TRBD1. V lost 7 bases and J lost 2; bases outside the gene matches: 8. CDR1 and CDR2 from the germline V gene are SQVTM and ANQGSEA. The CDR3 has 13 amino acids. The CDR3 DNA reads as TGCAGCGCCGATAGGGACAGTCCCTACGAGCAGTACTTC. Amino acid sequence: CSADRDSPYEQYF.

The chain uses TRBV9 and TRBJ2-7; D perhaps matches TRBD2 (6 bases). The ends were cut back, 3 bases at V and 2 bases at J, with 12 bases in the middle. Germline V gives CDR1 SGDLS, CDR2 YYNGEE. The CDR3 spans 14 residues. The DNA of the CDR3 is TGTGCCAGCAGCGCCCAGGAGGGGCCCTACGAGCAGTACTTC. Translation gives CASSAQEGPYEQYF.

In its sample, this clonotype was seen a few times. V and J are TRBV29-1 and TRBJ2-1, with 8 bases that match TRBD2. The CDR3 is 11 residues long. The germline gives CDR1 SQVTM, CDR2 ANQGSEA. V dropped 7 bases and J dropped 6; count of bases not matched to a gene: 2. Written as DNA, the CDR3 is TGCAGCGCCGGACTAGCCAATGAGCAGTTCTTC. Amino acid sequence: CSAGLANEQFF.

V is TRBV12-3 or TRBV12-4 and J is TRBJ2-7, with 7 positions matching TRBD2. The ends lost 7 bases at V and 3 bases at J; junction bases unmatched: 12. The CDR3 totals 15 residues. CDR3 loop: CASTQWGGLGYEQYF. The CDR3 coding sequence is TGTGCCAGCACCCAATGGGGGGGATTGGGCTACGAGCAGTACTTC.

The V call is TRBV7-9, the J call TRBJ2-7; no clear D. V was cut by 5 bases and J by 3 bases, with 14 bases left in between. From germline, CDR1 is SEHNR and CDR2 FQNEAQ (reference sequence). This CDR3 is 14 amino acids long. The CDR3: CASSPVSDGYEQYF. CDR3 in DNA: TGTGCCAGCAGCCCAGTATCCGACGGCTACGAGCAGTACTTC.

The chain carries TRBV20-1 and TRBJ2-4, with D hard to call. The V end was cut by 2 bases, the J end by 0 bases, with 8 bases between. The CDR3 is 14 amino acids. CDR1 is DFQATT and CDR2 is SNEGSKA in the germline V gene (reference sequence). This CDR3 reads CSARNPLAKNIQYF. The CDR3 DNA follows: TGCAGTGCTAGAAACCCTCTAGCCAAAAACATTCAGTACTTC.

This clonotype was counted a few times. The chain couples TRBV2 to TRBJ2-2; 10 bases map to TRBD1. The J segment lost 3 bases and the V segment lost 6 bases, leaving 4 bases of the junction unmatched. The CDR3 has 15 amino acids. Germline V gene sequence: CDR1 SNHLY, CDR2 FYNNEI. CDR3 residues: CASRKDRGHTGELFF. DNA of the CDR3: TGTGCCAGCAGAAAAGACAGGGGGCACACCGGGGAGCTGTTTTTT.